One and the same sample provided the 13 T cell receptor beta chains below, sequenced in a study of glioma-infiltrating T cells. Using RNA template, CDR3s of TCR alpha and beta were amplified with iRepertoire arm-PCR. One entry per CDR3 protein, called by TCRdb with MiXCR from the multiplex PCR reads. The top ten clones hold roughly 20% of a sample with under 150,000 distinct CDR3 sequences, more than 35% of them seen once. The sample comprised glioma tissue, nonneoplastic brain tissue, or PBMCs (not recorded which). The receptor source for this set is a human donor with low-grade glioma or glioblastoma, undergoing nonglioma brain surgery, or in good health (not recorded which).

For the CDR3, the DNA is TGCAGTGCTAGAGATTTCGCAGCGAACACCGGGGAGCTGTTTTTT. It codes for CSARDFAANTGELFF. The chain couples TRBV20-1 to TRBJ2-2, with D uncertain. The germline V gene encodes CDR1 DFQATT and CDR2 SNEGSKA (reference sequence). The CDR3 length is 15 residues. V was shortened by 0 bases and J by 0 bases, with 8 bases between the two germline ends.

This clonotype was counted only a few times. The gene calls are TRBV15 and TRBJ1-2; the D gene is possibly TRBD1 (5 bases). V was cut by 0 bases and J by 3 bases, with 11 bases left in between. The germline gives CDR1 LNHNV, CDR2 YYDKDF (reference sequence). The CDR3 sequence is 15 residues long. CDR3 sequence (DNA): TGTGCCACCAGCAGAGATTACGGGGGAGACTATGGCTACACCTTC. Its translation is CATSRDYGGDYGYTF.

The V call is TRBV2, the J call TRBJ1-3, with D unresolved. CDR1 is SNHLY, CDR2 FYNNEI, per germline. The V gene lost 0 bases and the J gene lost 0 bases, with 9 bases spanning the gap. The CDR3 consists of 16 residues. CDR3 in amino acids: CASSEAGGVSGNTIYF. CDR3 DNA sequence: TGTGCCAGCAGTGAAGCAGGCGGGGTCTCTGGAAACACCATATATTTT. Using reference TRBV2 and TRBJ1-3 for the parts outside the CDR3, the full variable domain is EPEVTQTPSHQVTQMGQEVILRCVPISNHLYFYWYRQILGQKVEFLVSFYNNEISEKSEIFDDQFSVERPDGSNFTLKIRSTKLEDSAMYFCASSEAGGVSGNTIYFGEGSWLTVV.

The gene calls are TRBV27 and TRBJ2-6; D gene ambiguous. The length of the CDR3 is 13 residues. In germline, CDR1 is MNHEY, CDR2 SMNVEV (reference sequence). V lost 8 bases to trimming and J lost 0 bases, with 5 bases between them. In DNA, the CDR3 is TGTGCCAGCCTGGACTCTGGGGCCAACGTCCTGACTTTC. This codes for CASLDSGANVLTF.

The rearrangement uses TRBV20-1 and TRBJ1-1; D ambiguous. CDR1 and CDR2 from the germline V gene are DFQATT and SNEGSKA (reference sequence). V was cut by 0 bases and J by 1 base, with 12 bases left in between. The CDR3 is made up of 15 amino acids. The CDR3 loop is CSARDYRRENTEAFF. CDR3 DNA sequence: TGCAGTGCTAGAGATTACCGAAGAGAGAACACTGAAGCTTTCTTT.

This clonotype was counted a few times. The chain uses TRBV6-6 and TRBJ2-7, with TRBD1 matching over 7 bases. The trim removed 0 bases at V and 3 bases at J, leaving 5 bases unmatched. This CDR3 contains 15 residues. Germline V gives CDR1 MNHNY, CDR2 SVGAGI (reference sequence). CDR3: CASSYSAGGYYEQYF. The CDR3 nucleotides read TGTGCCAGCAGTTACTCGGCAGGGGGTTACTACGAGCAGTACTTC.

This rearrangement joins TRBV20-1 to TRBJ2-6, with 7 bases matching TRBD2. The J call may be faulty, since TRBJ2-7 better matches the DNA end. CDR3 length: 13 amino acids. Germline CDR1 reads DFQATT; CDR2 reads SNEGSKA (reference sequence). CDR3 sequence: CSAHGGWGYEQYF. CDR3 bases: TGCAGTGCCCACGGGGGGTGGGGTTACGAGCAGTACTTC.

The CDR3 loop is CSARGRNSYEQYF. The CDR3 bases are TGCAGTGCCCGGGGACGGAACTCCTACGAGCAGTACTTC. The chain recombines TRBV20-1 with TRBJ2-7; possibly TRBD1 or TRBD2 for D (5 bases each). Trimming removed 6 bases from V and 0 bases from J, with 12 bases in between. CDR1 is DFQATT, CDR2 SNEGSKA, per germline (reference sequence). The CDR3 has 13 residues.

This CDR3 is CSASQLGSKFFTQYF. CDR3 coding DNA: TGCAGTGCTAGCCAGTTGGGGTCCAAGTTCTTTACGCAGTATTTT. This chain joins TRBV20-1 and TRBJ2-3, with D hard to call. V lost 3 bases and J 8 bases, leaving 21 bases between the germline ends. The CDR3 spans 15 residues. The germline gives CDR1 DFQATT, CDR2 SNEGSKA (reference sequence).

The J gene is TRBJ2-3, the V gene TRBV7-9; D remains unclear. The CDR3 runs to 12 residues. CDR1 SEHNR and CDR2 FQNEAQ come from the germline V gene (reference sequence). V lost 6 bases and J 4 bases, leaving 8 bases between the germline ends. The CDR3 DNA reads TGTGCCAGCAGGATGACCGCAGATACGCAGTATTTT. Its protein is CASRMTADTQYF.

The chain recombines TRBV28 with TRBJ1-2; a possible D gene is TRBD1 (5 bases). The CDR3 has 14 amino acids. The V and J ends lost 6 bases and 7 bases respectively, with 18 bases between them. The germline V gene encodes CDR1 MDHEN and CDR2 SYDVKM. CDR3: CASSGTAQGPGYTF. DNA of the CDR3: TGTGCCAGCAGCGGGACCGCTCAGGGTCCTGGCTACACCTTC.

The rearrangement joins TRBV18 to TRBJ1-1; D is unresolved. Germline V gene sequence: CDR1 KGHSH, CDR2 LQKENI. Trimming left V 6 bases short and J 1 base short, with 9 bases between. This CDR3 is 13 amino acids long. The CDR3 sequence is CASSSERNTEAFF. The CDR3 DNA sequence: TGTGCCAGCTCGTCGGAGAGGAACACTGAAGCTTTCTTT.

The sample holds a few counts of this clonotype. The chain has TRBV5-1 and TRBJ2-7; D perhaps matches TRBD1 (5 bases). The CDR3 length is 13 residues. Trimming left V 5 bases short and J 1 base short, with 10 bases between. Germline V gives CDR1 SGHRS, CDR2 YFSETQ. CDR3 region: CASSSTESYEQYF. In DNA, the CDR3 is TGCGCCAGCAGTTCGACAGAATCCTACGAGCAGTACTTC.